This T cell receptor (beta chain) was captured by sequencing in a study of CD8+CD57+ T cells in acquired aplastic anemia. The authors sequenced patients whose flow cytometry had shown CD8+CD57+ cell expansion. Investigators profiled TCR beta VDJ and CDR3 from genomic DNA template. MiXCR was run by TCRdb on the reads, yielding one entry per CDR3 protein. This sample has 400,000 to 600,000 distinct CDR3 sequences, with more than 25% found just once. The TCR was taken from a human donor with aplastic anemia. Sequenced: sorted CD4+, CD8+, or CD8+CD57+ T cells (not recorded which) from PBMCs.

The CDR3 sequence is CRVGTGGFGYTF. The CDR3 coding sequence is TGCAGAGTGGGGACAGGGGGCTTCGGCTACACCTTC. This rearrangement joins TRBV29-1 to TRBJ1-2; TRBD1 matches 12 bases. Germline V gene data show CDR1 as SQVTM and CDR2 as ANQGSEA. CDR3 length: 12 residues.